The source of this TCR beta chain is a study of shared clonotypes between healthy human individuals. Broader study findings: Among non-shared clonotypes, generation probabilities were lower than among those shared by all four donors.

Assay used: immunoSEQ multiplex PCR; TCRdb lists only in-frame clones, some missing. The repertoire holds a few million clones, with about nine tenths as singletons. Regarding this clone: The antigen remains undetermined.

The sequence was collected from a man aged 18 to 29 in good health. Some clones in this sample may be carry-over from other donors' samples. Sequencing was done on a sample of naive CD4+ T cells from PBMCs. Regarding subset: CD45RA+ positively selected.

Written as DNA, the CDR3 is TGTGCCAGCAGTCCCGGACAGGTTAGCTCCTACGAGCAGTACTTC. Translating it yields CASSPGQVSSYEQYF. The chain has TRBV28 and TRBJ2-7; 7 positions match TRBD1. The CDR3 runs 15 residues. Losses at the gene ends were 5 bases for V and 0 bases for J; bases not matched to a gene: 7. Germline CDR1 is MDHEN and CDR2 is SYDVKM.